This T cell receptor (beta chain) derives from a study of identical twins. This clonotype was detected a few times. Each CDR3 protein is one row after TCRdb ran MiXCR on the 5' RACE reads. Among 200,000 to 250,000 distinct CDR3 sequences listed, approximately 7% were seen once. This same sample was also taken into another study, of yellow fever vaccine responses in identical twins.

The material sequenced was memory (CD45RO+) T cells sorted from blood. The clonotype was recovered from a woman younger than 35 in good health.

CDR3 residues: CASSPKTGLNTEAFF. The CDR3 region has the DNA TGTGCCAGCTCACCCAAGACAGGACTGAACACTGAAGCTTTCTTT. The chain links TRBV18 to TRBJ1-1, with a weak D call TRBD1 (6 bases). The CDR3 length is 15 residues. Germline CDR1 is KGHSH and CDR2 is LQKENI. With 3 bases removed from V and 0 bases from J, the gap between germline ends came to 11 bases.